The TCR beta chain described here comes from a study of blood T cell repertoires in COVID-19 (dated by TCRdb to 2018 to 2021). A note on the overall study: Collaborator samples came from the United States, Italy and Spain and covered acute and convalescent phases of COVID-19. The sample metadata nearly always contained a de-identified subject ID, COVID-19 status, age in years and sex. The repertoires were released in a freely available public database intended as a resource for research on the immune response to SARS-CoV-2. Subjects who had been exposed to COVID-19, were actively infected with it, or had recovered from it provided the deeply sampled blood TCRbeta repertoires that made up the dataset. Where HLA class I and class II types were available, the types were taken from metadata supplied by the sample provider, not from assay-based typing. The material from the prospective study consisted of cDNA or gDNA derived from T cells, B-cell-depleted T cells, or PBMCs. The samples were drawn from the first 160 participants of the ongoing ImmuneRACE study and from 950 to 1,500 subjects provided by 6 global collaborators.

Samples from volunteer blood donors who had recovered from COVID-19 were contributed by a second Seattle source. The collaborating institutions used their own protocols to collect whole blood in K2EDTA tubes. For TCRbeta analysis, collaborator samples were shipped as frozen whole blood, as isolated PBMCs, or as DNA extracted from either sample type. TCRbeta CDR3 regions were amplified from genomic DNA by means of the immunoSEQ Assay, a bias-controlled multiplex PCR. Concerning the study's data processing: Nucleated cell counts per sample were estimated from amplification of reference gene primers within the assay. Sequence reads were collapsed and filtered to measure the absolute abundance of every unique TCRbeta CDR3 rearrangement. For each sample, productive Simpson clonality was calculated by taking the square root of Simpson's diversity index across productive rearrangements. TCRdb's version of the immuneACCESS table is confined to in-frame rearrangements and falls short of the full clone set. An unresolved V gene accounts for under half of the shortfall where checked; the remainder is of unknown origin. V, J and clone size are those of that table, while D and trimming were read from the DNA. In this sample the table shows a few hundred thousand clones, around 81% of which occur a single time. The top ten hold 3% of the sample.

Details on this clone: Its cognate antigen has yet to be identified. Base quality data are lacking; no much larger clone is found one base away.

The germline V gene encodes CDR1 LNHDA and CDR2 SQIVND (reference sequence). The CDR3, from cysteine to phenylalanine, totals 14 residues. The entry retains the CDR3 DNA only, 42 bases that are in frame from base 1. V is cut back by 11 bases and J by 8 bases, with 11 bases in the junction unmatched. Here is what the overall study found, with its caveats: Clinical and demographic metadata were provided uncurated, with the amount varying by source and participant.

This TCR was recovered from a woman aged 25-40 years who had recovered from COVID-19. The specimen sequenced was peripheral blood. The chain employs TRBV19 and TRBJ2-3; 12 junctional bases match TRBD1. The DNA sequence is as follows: TGTGCCTCCACTGGGACAGGGGGCGCGGGTACGCAGTATTTT. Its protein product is CASTGTGGAGTQYF.